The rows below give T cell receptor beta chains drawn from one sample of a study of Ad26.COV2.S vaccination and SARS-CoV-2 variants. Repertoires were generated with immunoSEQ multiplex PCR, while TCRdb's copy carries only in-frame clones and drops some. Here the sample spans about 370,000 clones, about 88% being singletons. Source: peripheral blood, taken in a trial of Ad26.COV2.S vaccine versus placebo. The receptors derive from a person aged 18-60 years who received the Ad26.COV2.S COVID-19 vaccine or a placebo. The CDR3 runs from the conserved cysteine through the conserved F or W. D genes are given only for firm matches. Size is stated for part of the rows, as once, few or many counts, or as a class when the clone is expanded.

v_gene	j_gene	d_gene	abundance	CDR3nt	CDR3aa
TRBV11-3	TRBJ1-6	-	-	TGTGCCAGCCGTCTTCGGAGGGGGGATTCACCCCTCCACTTT	CASRLRRGDSPLHF
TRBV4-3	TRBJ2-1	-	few	TGCGCCAGCAGCCAAGATGGGGGCGGCTACAATGAGCAGTTCTTC	CASSQDGGGYNEQFF
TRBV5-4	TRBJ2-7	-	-	TGTGCCAGCAGTCCCGCTGGGGGTCTCGCCCCTTACGAGCAGTACTTC	CASSPAGGLAPYEQYF
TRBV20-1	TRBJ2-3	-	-	TGCATGACCGCACCCACAGATACGCAGTATTTT	CMTAPTDTQYF
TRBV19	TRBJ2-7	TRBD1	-	TGTGCCAGTAGTATAAGGGGGCTCGACGAGCAGTACTTC	CASSIRGLDEQYF
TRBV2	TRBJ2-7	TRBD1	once	TGTGCCAGCAGCGTCGCCGGATCTCTCGGGCAGGGGGCTTACGAGCAGTACTTC	CASSVAGSLGQGAYEQYF
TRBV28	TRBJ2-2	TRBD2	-	TGTGCCAGCAGTTTAGGCGGGAGGGTAACCGGGGAGCTGTTTTTT	CASSLGGRVTGELFF
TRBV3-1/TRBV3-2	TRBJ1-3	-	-	TGTGCCAGCAGCCAAGATCCGTACTCTGGAAACACCATATATTTT	CASSQDPYSGNTIYF
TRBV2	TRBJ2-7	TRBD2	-	TGTGCCAGCAGCGAAGTGGCTAGCGGGAGGCCAGGCGAGCAGTACTTC	CASSEVASGRPGEQYF
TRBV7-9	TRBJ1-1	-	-	TGTGCCAGCAGCTTAGACGGGGCGGGGAACACTGAAGCTTTCTTT	CASSLDGAGNTEAFF
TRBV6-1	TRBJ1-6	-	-	TGTGCCAGCAGTGAAGTGTCGGGAAATTCACCCCTCCACTTT	CASSEVSGNSPLHF
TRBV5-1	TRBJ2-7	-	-	TGCGCCAGCAGCTTGGCTGGGAGTACCCAACGCGAGCAGTACTTC	CASSLAGSTQREQYF
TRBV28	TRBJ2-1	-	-	TGTGCCAGCAGTCTAGGGTACAATGAGCAGTTCTTC	CASSLGYNEQFF
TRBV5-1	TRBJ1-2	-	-	TGCGCCAGCAGTCCTCGGGAATACTATGGCTACACCTTC	CASSPREYYGYTF
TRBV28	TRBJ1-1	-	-	TGTGCCAGCAGTTCCATGGGGGGAGGGCGGACTGAAGCTTTCTTT	CASSSMGGGRTEAFF
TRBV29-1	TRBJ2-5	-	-	TGCAGCGTTGAATCTAATCTAGCGCCAGAGACCCAGTACTTC	CSVESNLAPETQYF
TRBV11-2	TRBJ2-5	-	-	TGTGCCAGCAGCTTGAGAGAGACCCAGTACTTC	CASSLRETQYF
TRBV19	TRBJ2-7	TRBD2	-	TGTGCCAGTAGTACCGGACTCGGGAGGCGGGAGCAGTACTTC	CASSTGLGRREQYF
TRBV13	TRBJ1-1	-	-	TGTGCCAGCAGCTTGATAAGGGGGGGCACTGAAGCTTTCTTT	CASSLIRGGTEAFF
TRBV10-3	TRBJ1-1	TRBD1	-	TGTGCCATCACCCAGGGGGGCCCTGAGACTGAAGCTTTCTTT	CAITQGGPETEAFF
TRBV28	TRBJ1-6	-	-	TGTGCCAGCAAGTCCGGGGATTCACCCCTCCACTTT	CASKSGDSPLHF
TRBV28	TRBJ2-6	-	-	TGTGCCAGCAAGGAGGGCCCCGGGGCCAACGTCCTGACTTTC	CASKEGPGANVLTF
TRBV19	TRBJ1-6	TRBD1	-	TGTGCCAGTAGTCCCGGGACAGGGGTGAATTCACCCCTCCACTTT	CASSPGTGVNSPLHF
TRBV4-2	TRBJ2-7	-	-	TGTGCCAGCAGCCAAGACAGGGGCTACGAGCAGTACTTC	CASSQDRGYEQYF
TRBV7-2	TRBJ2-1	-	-	TGTGCCAGCAGCTCCCCAGTGGCTAGGAGACATGAGCAGTTCTTC	CASSSPVARRHEQFF
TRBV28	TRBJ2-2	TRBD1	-	TGTGCCAGCAGTTTGTCAGGGGGCACCGGGGAGCTGTTTTTT	CASSLSGGTGELFF
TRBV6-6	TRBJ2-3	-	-	TGTGCCAGCAGTCAACAAGGCGATACGCAGTATTTT	CASSQQGDTQYF
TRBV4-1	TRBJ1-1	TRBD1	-	TGCGCCAGCAGCCAGGACGCCAGGGGGCAAACTGAAGCTTTCTTT	CASSQDARGQTEAFF
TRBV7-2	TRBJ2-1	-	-	TGTGCCAGCAGCTTAGAGTCACAGAACAATGAGCAGTTCTTC	CASSLESQNNEQFF
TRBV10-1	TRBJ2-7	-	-	TGCGCCAGCAGTGACCCCGGGAGATACGAGCAGTACTTC	CASSDPGRYEQYF
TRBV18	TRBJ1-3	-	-	TGTGCCAGCTCACCACCATCCAACCGAAACACCATATATTTT	CASSPPSNRNTIYF
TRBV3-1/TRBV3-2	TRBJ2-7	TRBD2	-	TGTGCCAGCAGCCAAGCGGGAGGGTCCTACGAGCAGTACTTC	CASSQAGGSYEQYF
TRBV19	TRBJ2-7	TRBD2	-	TGTGCCAGTAGTATAGAAGTAGCGGGTCATACTTCCTACGAGCAGTACTTC	CASSIEVAGHTSYEQYF
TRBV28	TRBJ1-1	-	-	TGTGCCAGCAGACGTATTGGGACTGAAGCTTTCTTT	CASRRIGTEAFF
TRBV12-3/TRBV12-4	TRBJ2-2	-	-	TGTGCCAGCAGTTTCGAGCGCGGGGAGCTGTTTTTT	CASSFERGELFF
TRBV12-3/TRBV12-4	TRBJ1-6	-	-	TGTGCCAGCAGTTTAGGTAGTTCACCCCTCCACTTT	CASSLGSSPLHF
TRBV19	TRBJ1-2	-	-	TGTGCCAGTAGTATTACGCAGCTCGCTGACTACACCTTC	CASSITQLADYTF
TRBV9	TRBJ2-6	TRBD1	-	TGTGCCAGCAGCGAAACCCGGACAGGGGGCACTGGGGCCAACGTCCTGACTTTC	CASSETRTGGTGANVLTF
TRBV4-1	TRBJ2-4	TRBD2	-	TGCGCCAGCAGCCAAAGACTAGCGCTAGCCAAAAACATTCAGTACTTC	CASSQRLALAKNIQYF
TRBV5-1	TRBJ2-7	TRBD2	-	TGCGCCAGCAGCACTTCGAGCGGGAGCGGGAGTAGGAACGAGCAGTACTTC	CASSTSSGSGSRNEQYF